A selection of T cell receptor beta chains follows, all from one sample in a study of cytomegalovirus exposure and HLA in healthy donors. Profiling relied on immunoSEQ multiplex PCR, and the TCRdb table lists in-frame clones only, not all of them. The sample carries about 190,000 clones, about four fifths recorded once. Sequencing used PBMCs. The source is a woman between 25 and 40 years old in good health and CMV-seropositive. CDR3s include the opening cysteine and the closing phenylalanine or tryptophan. A D gene is named only where the DNA matches it firmly. Size values are once, few and many counts, or a class for expanded clones, and some rows have none.

>TRBD1|TRBJ2-7|TRBV27|few
TGTGCCAGCAGTTTCTCCCGGACAGGGGTAGCCCACGAGCAGTACTTC
CASSFSRTGVAHEQYF
>TRBD1|TRBJ2-7|TRBV19|once
TGTGCCAGTAGTTCAGGACAGGGAACGCTTGCAGGCGAGCAGTACTTC
CASSSGQGTLAGEQYF
>.|TRBJ1-1|TRBV14|.
TGTGCCAGCAGCAGGCAGGGGACATTGAACACTGAAGCTTTCTTT
CASSRQGTLNTEAFF
>.|TRBJ2-1|TRBV7-6|.
TGTGCCAGCAGTCAGGACTTCCGAATTTCCTACAATGAGCAGTTCTTC
CASSQDFRISYNEQFF
>.|TRBJ2-7|TRBV10-2|.
TGCGCCAGCAGTTCAGGGGAATGGCAGTACTTC
CASSSGEWQYF
>.|TRBJ2-1|TRBV7-2|.
TGTGCCAGCAGCTTAGCGGTAGTTAACAATGAGCAGTTCTTC
CASSLAVVNNEQFF
>TRBD1|TRBJ1-3|TRBV5-1|.
TGCGCCAGCAGCACCCAGGGGGTCGGAAACACCATATATTTT
CASSTQGVGNTIYF
>.|TRBJ1-1|TRBV12-5|.
TGTGCTAGTGGTTTGGTAACAGGGAGGGGGGAATGGAAGGCTTTCTTT
CASGLVTGRGEWKAFF
>.|TRBJ1-1|TRBV5-6|.
TGTGCCAGCAGCCGAGGGGGAAACACTGAAGCCTTCTTT
CASSRGGNTEAFF
>.|TRBJ1-1|TRBV6-1|.
TGTGCCAGCAGTGATATAGCCAGTACTGAAGCTTTCTTT
CASSDIASTEAFF
>.|TRBJ2-7|TRBV27|once
TGTGCCAGCAGTTCCCCAGTTTCGTACGAGCAGTACTTC
CASSSPVSYEQYF
>TRBD1|TRBJ1-2|TRBV25-1|once
TGTGCCAGCAGTGAAAACGGCAGGGGGCGAAATGGCTACACCTTC
CASSENGRGRNGYTF
>TRBD1|TRBJ1-1|TRBV7-8|once
TGTGCCAGCAGCTTCGCCGGGACAGGAGAAGCTTTCTTT
CASSFAGTGEAFF
>.|TRBJ1-2|TRBV4-3|.
TGCGCCAGCAGCCACACCCTAGAGGAGGGATTTGGTGGCTACACCTTC
CASSHTLEEGFGGYTF
>TRBD1|TRBJ1-2|TRBV14|.
TGTGCCAGCAGCCAACGGGACAGGGGCGCCGGGCGGCAGGGCTACACCTTC
CASSQRDRGAGRQGYTF
>TRBD1|TRBJ1-2|TRBV6-5|.
TGTGCCAGCAGTTACTCAGGGACAGGGCCGTATGGCTACACCTTC
CASSYSGTGPYGYTF
>.|TRBJ2-2|TRBV5-5|.
TGTGCCAGCGATAAGCGAGGATCAGAAACCGGGGAGCTGTTTTTT
CASDKRGSETGELFF
>.|TRBJ2-1|TRBV29-1|.
TGCAGCGCCGGACAGTACAATGAGCAGTTCTTC
CSAGQYNEQFF
>TRBD1|TRBJ2-2|TRBV5-1|.
TGCGCCAGCAGCTCGGACAGGGACCTGAACACCGGGGAGCTGTTTTTT
CASSSDRDLNTGELFF
>.|TRBJ1-2|TRBV4-3|.
TGCGCCAGCAGCCAAGATAGTTCGGGAGCCTATGGCTACACCTTC
CASSQDSSGAYGYTF
>TRBD1|TRBJ2-3|TRBV27|few
TGTGCCAGCAGTTTCGGACAGGGCACAGATACGCAGTATTTT
CASSFGQGTDTQYF
>.|TRBJ1-2|TRBV6-5|.
TGTGCCAGCAAAAGGGGGGGACCGGACTATGGCTACACCTTC
CASKRGGPDYGYTF
>.|TRBJ1-5|TRBV7-7|.
TGTGCTAGCAGCCCCGGGAGGTCCGTCGCCCAGCATTTT
CASSPGRSVAQHF
>.|TRBJ2-7|TRBV18|.
TGTGCCAGCTCACCACCGGCTGGGCCCGAGCAGTACTTC
CASSPPAGPEQYF
>.|TRBJ2-1|TRBV5-8|.
TGTGCCAGCAGCCAATGGAGAGGGAATACAGTGAATGAGCAGTTCTTC
CASSQWRGNTVNEQFF
>TRBD1|TRBJ2-7|TRBV4-1|.
TGCGCCAGCAGCCAAGATCTAAGGGGGACAGGGACCTCAGGACCGAGCAGTCGGTACTTC
CASSQDLRGTGTSGPSSRYF
>.|TRBJ2-5|TRBV6-6|once
TGTGCCAGCAGTTACTCGGCGAGGATTCAAGAGACCCAGTACTTC
CASSYSARIQETQYF
>TRBD2|TRBJ2-1|TRBV29-1|.
TGCAGCGTTGAAAAGCGGGGAACCAATGAGCAGTTCTTC
CSVEKRGTNEQFF
>.|TRBJ1-3|TRBV6-1|once
TGTGCCAGCAACCACGGGAGCCGCTCTGGAAACACCATATATTTT
CASNHGSRSGNTIYF
>.|TRBJ1-1|TRBV28|once
TGTGCCACCGTACCACAGGGCTGGAACACTGAAGCTTTCTTT
CATVPQGWNTEAFF
>.|TRBJ2-2|TRBV4-1|.
TGCGCCAGCAGCCAACTCTTCTCCGGGGAGCTGTTTTTT
CASSQLFSGELFF
>.|TRBJ1-6|TRBV19|.
TGTGCCAGTAGTATTCGGGGAGGGAATTCACCCCTCCACTTT
CASSIRGGNSPLHF
>TRBD1|TRBJ1-1|TRBV25-1|once
TGTGCCAGCAGTGAGGGACAGGGCACTGAAGCTTTCTTT
CASSEGQGTEAFF
>.|TRBJ2-1|TRBV18|few
TGTGCCAGCTCAGTTTCAGGGGACAATGAGCAGTTCTTC
CASSVSGDNEQFF
>.|TRBJ2-7|TRBV28|once
TGTCAGGCCGGACAGATGTCCTACGAGCAGTACTTC
CQAGQMSYEQYF
>.|TRBJ1-6|TRBV7-9|.
TGTGCCAGCAGCCGGCGTAGAGACAGAAATTCACCCCTCCACTTT
CASSRRRDRNSPLHF
>.|TRBJ2-7|TRBV28|.
TGTGCCAGCAGTTTAGTAACAGGGTCCGAGCAGTACTTC
CASSLVTGSEQYF
>.|TRBJ2-3|TRBV6-1|.
TGTGCCAGCAGTTTTAGACAGGCAGATACGCAGTATTTT
CASSFRQADTQYF
>.|TRBJ2-7|TRBV7-9|.
TGTGCCAGCAGCTCCGCGGCCTCCTACGAGCAGTACTTC
CASSSAASYEQYF
>.|TRBJ1-1|TRBV4-1|.
TGCGCCAGCAGCCAAGATCTTACAGCGAACACTGAAGCTTTCTTT
CASSQDLTANTEAFF
>TRBD2|TRBJ2-3|TRBV7-6|.
TGTGCCAGCAGCCTGTCTAGCGGGGGCCTTACAGATACGCAGTATTTT
CASSLSSGGLTDTQYF
>TRBD2|TRBJ2-1|TRBV5-4|.
TGTGCCAGCAGCAGCGGGAGGGATAACAATGAGCAGTTCTTC
CASSSGRDNNEQFF
>TRBD2|TRBJ2-5|TRBV11-2|.
TGTGCCAGCAGGCGGACTAGCGGTAAAGAGACCCAGTACTTC
CASRRTSGKETQYF
>.|TRBJ1-2|TRBV10-2|once
TGCGCCAGCAGTGCAGGGGTGGACTTTGGCTACACCTTC
CASSAGVDFGYTF
>.|TRBJ2-1|TRBV5-1|.
TGCGCCAGCAGCTTGGGGGTCGGGAAGGTTGAGCAGTTCTTC
CASSLGVGKVEQFF
>TRBD1|TRBJ1-3|TRBV5-1|.
TGCGCCAGCAGCTTGGACAGGGGCTCTGGAAACACCATATATTTT
CASSLDRGSGNTIYF
>TRBD1|TRBJ2-5|TRBV25-1|.
TGTGCCAGCAGTGGGGGAAGGACAGGCCAAGAGACCCAGTACTTC
CASSGGRTGQETQYF
>.|TRBJ1-3|TRBV29-1|.
TGCAGCGTTAGGGGAGGAAACACCATATATTTT
CSVRGGNTIYF
>.|TRBJ2-7|TRBV7-9|.
TGTGCCAGCAGCTCCCGGGACACGATCTACGAGCAGTACTTC
CASSSRDTIYEQYF
>.|TRBJ1-2|TRBV6-5|once
TGTGCCAGCAGTTTGCTGGGGGGGGGCTACACCTTC
CASSLLGGGYTF
>TRBD2|TRBJ2-3|TRBV5-6|.
TGTGCCAGCAGCCAGCGGGCGGGAGCTGATACGCAGTATTTT
CASSQRAGADTQYF